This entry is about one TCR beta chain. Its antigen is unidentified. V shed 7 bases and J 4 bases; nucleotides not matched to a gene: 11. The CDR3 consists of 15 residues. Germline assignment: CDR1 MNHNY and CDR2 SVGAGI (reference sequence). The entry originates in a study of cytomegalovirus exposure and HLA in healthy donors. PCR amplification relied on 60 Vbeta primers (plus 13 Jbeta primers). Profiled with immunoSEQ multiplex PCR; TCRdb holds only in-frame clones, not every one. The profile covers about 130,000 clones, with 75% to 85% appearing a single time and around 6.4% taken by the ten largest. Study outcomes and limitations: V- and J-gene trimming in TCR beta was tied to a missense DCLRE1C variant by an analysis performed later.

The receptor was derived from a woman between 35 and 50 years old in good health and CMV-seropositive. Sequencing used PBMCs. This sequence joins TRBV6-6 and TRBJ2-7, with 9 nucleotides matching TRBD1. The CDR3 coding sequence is TGTGCCAGCACCAAATGGGGACAGGGATCATACGAGCAGTACTTC. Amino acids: CASTKWGQGSYEQYF.